This is a list of T cell receptor beta chains from one sample in a study of identifying expanded T cells in peripheral blood. TCRdb's copy holds only in-frame clones and misses some; the assay was immunoSEQ multiplex PCR. The sample consists of approximately 120,000 clones, around 89% of them appearing once. Input material: blood. These receptors originate from a person aged 18-70 years in good health. The CDR3 runs from the conserved cysteine through the conserved F or W. A D gene is named only where the DNA matches it firmly. Size is omitted from some rows. Given values are once, few, many or a class for expanded clones.

abundance,j_gene,v_gene,d_gene,CDR3nt,CDR3aa
-,TRBJ1-2,TRBV5-6,-,TGTGCCAGCAGTAGAGGGGGACCCCGTGGCTACACCTTC,CASSRGGPRGYTF
-,TRBJ2-7,TRBV9,-,TGTGCCAGCAGCGTAGGGGCAGGGCGACACGAGCAGTACTTC,CASSVGAGRHEQYF
-,TRBJ1-2,TRBV6-6,-,TGTGCCAGCAGTTCCCCTAACAGGGTGAATGGCTACACCTTC,CASSSPNRVNGYTF
few,TRBJ2-2,TRBV7-3,-,TGTGCCAGCAGCTACACGGTGGCTAGCGCCCCCGGGGAGCTGTTTTTT,CASSYTVASAPGELFF
-,TRBJ1-5,TRBV9,-,TGTGCCAGCAAGCGGAGAGACAAGAGGGGCCCGGAACCCAATCAGCCCCAGCATTTT,CASKRRDKRGPEPNQPQHF
-,TRBJ2-7,TRBV5-1,TRBD2,TGCGCCAGCAGCCACGGCGGGAGCTCCTACGAGCAGTACTTC,CASSHGGSSYEQYF
-,TRBJ2-1,TRBV5-1,TRBD1,TGCGCCAGCAGCTACTCCGGGACAGGAGTCAATGAGCAGTTCTTC,CASSYSGTGVNEQFF
-,TRBJ2-3,TRBV9,-,TGTGCCAGCAGCGGCGAGCAGGGTGATACGCAGTATTTT,CASSGEQGDTQYF
-,TRBJ2-3,TRBV27,-,TGTGCCAGCAGTCCCTCCTGGACAGGCACAGATACGCAGTATTTT,CASSPSWTGTDTQYF
-,TRBJ2-5,TRBV19,-,TGTGCCAGTAGTAGTGAACGAGAGACCCAGTACTTC,CASSSERETQYF
-,TRBJ2-1,TRBV4-3,-,TGCGCCAGCAGCCAAGATCTCCAGGGGCCCTACAATGAGCAGTTCTTC,CASSQDLQGPYNEQFF
-,TRBJ1-4,TRBV30,TRBD1,TGTGCCGGGGACAGCTCTAGGTTAGGTGAAAAACTGTTTTTT,CAGDSSRLGEKLFF
few,TRBJ1-4,TRBV9,TRBD1,TGTGCCAGCAGTGAGGGGACAGCTAATGAAAAACTGTTTTTT,CASSEGTANEKLFF
-,TRBJ2-7,TRBV7-3,-,TGTGCCAGCAGCCCAGGCAGGGGGGGTACCTACGAGCAGTACTTC,CASSPGRGGTYEQYF
-,TRBJ2-1,TRBV5-6,-,TGTGCCAGCAGCCGCAGGGAGGGGGCAGTTCTCTTC,CASSRREGAVLF
-,TRBJ1-2,TRBV5-1,TRBD1,TGCGCCAGCCAGCCGGTCACAGGGGGTCACTATGGCTACACCTTC,CASQPVTGGHYGYTF
once,TRBJ2-7,TRBV5-4,TRBD2,TGTGCCAGCAGCACCGCCGGGACTAGCGGGAGGTACGAGCAGTACTTC,CASSTAGTSGRYEQYF
-,TRBJ2-5,TRBV7-2,-,TGTGCCAGCCGCCAGGAGACACCAGAGACCCAGTACTTC,CASRQETPETQYF
-,TRBJ2-7,TRBV5-1,TRBD1,TGCGCCAGCAGCGCCGACAGGGCATACGAGCAGTACTTC,CASSADRAYEQYF
-,TRBJ1-4,TRBV5-1,TRBD1,TGCGCCAGCAGCTTTGGGGACAGGCATGGAGGGGAAAAACTGTTTTTT,CASSFGDRHGGEKLFF
-,TRBJ1-3,TRBV14,-,TGTGCCAGCAGCCAAGATCAGTCGGCAGGGGCGAGAAACACCATATATTTT,CASSQDQSAGARNTIYF
-,TRBJ2-1,TRBV18,TRBD2,TGTGCCAGCTCACCTCCCGGGACTAGCAGGGAGAATGAGCAGTTCTTC,CASSPPGTSRENEQFF
-,TRBJ1-3,TRBV4-1,-,TGCGCCAGCAGCCAAGTGATTCAGCTTAGGTACACCATATATTTT,CASSQVIQLRYTIYF